This T cell receptor (beta chain) originates from a study of T cell clonality in common variable immunodeficiency. This clone was picked up many times. Its antigen remains unidentified. The read ends 3 residues before the CDR3 terminus; that terminus is restored from the germline J gene. Aged about 9 to 64 years, CVID subjects averaged about 40 years old. No CVID subject was ill or on immunomodulatory drugs when sampled. CDR1 is GTSNPN and CDR2 is SVGIG in the germline V gene (reference sequence). V lost 2 bases and J lost 0, with 12 bases in between. The CDR3 has 15 amino acids. Study-level findings and limits: In common variable immunodeficiency, TCR beta chains reportedly carried fewer deletions and N-nucleotide insertions. Fewer TCRbeta clones were shared among CVID subjects than controls.

Sequencing was performed with immunoSEQ multiplex PCR; in TCRdb, only in-frame clones are kept and a portion is missing. This sample comprises approximately 35,000 clones, none seen once only. This chain uses TRBV30 with TRBJ2-3; TRBD2 is a possible D gene (6 bases). Sample: peripheral blood mononuclear cells. This receptor was identified in a human donor with common variable immunodeficiency. The CDR3 here is CAWSSGLLSTDTQYF. The sequenced CDR3 bases are TGTGCCTGGAGTTCGGGACTGCTTAGCACAGATACG.